These T cell receptor beta chains were read from a single sample in a study of T-cell memory formation after mild COVID-19. Using its own MiXCR run on the 5' RACE reads, TCRdb lists one record per CDR3 protein. The sample includes some 450,000 distinct CDR3 sequences, approximately 18% of them seen just once. The sequenced material came from PBMCs or a T cell subset sorted from them (not recorded which). These receptors originate from a man aged 18 to 30 who had mild COVID-19 (a few samples of this study predate the infection). Cell type and time point are not known. Each CDR3 is given with its conserved first and last residue. A D gene is named only where the DNA matches it firmly.

j_gene | d_gene | v_gene | CDR3aa
TRBJ2-7 | . | TRBV6-1 | CASSEAGPSYEQYF
TRBJ2-7 | . | TRBV3-1 | CASSLGTAQRRYF
TRBJ1-5 | . | TRBV6-6 | CASSWTHESNQPQHF
TRBJ1-2 | TRBD1 | TRBV12-3/TRBV12-4 | CASNSQGATYGYTF
TRBJ1-1 | TRBD1 | TRBV5-5 | CASSGTGGRTTEAFF
TRBJ1-2 | . | TRBV7-2 | CASSFQKGNYGYTF
TRBJ2-1 | . | TRBV6-2/TRBV6-3 | CASGGSSYNEQFF
TRBJ1-6 | TRBD1 | TRBV12-3/TRBV12-4 | CASSPTGWDSPLHF
TRBJ2-3 | . | TRBV6-2/TRBV6-3 | CASSYVRIRGGTDTQYF
TRBJ2-3 | . | TRBV7-7 | CASSLHSGDTQYF
TRBJ2-5 | . | TRBV6-2/TRBV6-3 | CASSYESQETQYF
TRBJ1-1 | . | TRBV5-1 | CASSLAGADTEAFF
TRBJ1-1 | . | TRBV10-2 | CASSELGRTEAFF
TRBJ1-4 | . | TRBV12-3/TRBV12-4 | CASSRTRTNEKLFF
TRBJ1-3 | . | TRBV2 | CASSEARDRPNSGNTIYF
TRBJ1-1 | TRBD1 | TRBV7-2 | CASRVTGLNTEAFF
TRBJ2-1 | TRBD2 | TRBV7-3 | CASSLTSGGGKQFF
TRBJ2-7 | . | TRBV4-1 | CASSQEWGYEQYF
TRBJ1-3 | . | TRBV21-1 | CASSKACSSGNTIYF
TRBJ2-5 | . | TRBV4-1 | CASSQVSRAQETQYF
TRBJ2-2 | . | TRBV18 | CASSPIGTAWNTGELFF
TRBJ2-1 | TRBD2 | TRBV7-2 | CASSLAFERGYEQFF
TRBJ2-7 | . | TRBV10-3 | CAISESLGSYEQYF
TRBJ2-3 | TRBD1 | TRBV7-9 | CASSLVQGIDTQYF
TRBJ2-3 | . | TRBV28 | CASSPWTARTDTQYF
TRBJ2-3 | TRBD2 | TRBV6-5 | CASSSWTSGNTDTQYF
TRBJ2-1 | TRBD2 | TRBV19 | CASSMRRTSGGGVNEQFF
TRBJ1-1 | . | TRBV29-1 | CSVRTLLNTEAFF